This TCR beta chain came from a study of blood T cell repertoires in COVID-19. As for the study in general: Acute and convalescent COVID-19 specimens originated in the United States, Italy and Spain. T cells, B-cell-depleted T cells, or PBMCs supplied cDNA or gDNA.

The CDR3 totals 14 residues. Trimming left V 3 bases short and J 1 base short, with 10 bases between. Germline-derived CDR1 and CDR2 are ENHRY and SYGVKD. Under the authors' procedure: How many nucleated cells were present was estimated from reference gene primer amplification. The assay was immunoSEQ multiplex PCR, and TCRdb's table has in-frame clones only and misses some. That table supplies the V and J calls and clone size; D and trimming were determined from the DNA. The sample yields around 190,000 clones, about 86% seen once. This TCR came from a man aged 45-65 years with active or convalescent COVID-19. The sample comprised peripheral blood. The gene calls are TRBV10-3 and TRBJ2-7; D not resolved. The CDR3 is CAISDLESSYEQYF. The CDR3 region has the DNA TGTGCCATCAGTGACCTGGAGAGTTCCTACGAGCAGTACTTC.